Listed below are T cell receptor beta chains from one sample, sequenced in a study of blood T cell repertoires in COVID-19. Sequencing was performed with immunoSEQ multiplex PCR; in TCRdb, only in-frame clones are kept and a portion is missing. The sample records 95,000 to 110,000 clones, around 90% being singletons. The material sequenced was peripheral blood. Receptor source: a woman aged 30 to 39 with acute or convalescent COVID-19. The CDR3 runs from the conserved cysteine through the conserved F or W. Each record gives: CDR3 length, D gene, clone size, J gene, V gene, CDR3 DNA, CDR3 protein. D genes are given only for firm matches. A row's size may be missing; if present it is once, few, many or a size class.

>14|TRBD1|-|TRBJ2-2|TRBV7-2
TGTGCCAGCAGCGGACAGGGGGCTTTTGGGGAGCTGTTTTTT
CASSGQGAFGELFF
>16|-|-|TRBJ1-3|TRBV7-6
TGTGCCAGCAGCACCAGCGTCTGGAGCTCTGGAAACACCATATATTTT
CASSTSVWSSGNTIYF
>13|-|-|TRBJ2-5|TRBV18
TGTGCCAGCTCACCTGATAGCGGAGAGACCCAGTACTTC
CASSPDSGETQYF
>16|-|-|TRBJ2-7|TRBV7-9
TGTGCCAGCAGAGCTTATCCCCCGCAGGGGTCCTACGAGCAGTACTTC
CASRAYPPQGSYEQYF
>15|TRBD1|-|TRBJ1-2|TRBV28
TGTGCCAGCAGACAGCCTACGGGACAGGGGTTTGGCTACACCTTC
CASRQPTGQGFGYTF
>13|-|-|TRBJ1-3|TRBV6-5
TGTGCCAGCAGCCTGAGTTCTGGAAACACCATATATTTT
CASSLSSGNTIYF
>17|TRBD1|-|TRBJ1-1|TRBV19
TGTGCCAGTAGAAGCGCAAGGGGGCGCGGCGGGGACACTGAAGCTTTCTTT
CASRSARGRGGDTEAFF
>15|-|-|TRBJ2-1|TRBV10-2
TGCGCCAGCAACGCAAGGCGGGACTCCTACAATGAGCAGTTCTTC
CASNARRDSYNEQFF
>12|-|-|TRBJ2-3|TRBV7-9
TGTGCCAGCACACCAGGCACAGATACGCAGTATTTT
CASTPGTDTQYF
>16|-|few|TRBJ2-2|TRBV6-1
TGTGCCAGCAGTGAAACAAAGACTAGTTTGAAAGGGGAGCTGTTTTTT
CASSETKTSLKGELFF
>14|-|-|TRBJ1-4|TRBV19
TGTGCCAGCCGGCCAGGGGCGACTAATGAAAAACTGTTTTTT
CASRPGATNEKLFF
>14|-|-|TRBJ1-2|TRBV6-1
TGTGCCAGCAGTGAACTGGGGCTTAACTATGGCTACACCTTC
CASSELGLNYGYTF
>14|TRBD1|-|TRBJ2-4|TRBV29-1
TGCAGCGTAGGGACAGACTACGCGAAAAACATTCAGTACTTC
CSVGTDYAKNIQYF
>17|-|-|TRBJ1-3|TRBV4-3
TGCGCCAGCAGCCTAGGGGCAGGCGCTATCTCTGGAAACACCATATATTTT
CASSLGAGAISGNTIYF
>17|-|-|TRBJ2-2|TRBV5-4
TGTGCCAGCAGCCCGGACAGAACTTTATTGAACACCGGGGAGCTGTTTTTT
CASSPDRTLLNTGELFF
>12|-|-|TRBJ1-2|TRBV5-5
TGTGCCAGCAGATTAGACAGCTATGGCTACACCTTC
CASRLDSYGYTF
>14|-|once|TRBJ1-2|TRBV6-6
TGTGCCAGCAGCCGATTTGGACAGAACTATGGCTACACCTTC
CASSRFGQNYGYTF
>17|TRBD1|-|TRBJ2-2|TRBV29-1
TGCAGCGTCCCCCGAGGGATTCGGGACAGGGACACCGGGGAGCTGTTTTTT
CSVPRGIRDRDTGELFF
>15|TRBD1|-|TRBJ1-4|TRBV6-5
TGTGCCAGCAGGGATAATACAGGGGGGAGGGAAAAACTGTTTTTT
CASRDNTGGREKLFF
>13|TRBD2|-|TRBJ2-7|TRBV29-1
TGCAGCGTTCGACTAGCGGGAGGCTACGAGCAGTACTTC
CSVRLAGGYEQYF
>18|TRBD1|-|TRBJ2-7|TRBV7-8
TGTGCCAGCAGCTTAGAAGTGAACTGGGGACAGGGATCCTACGAGCAGTACTTC
CASSLEVNWGQGSYEQYF
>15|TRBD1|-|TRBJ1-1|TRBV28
TGTGCCAGCAGTTTAGGGGACAGGGCAAACACTGAAGCTTTCTTT
CASSLGDRANTEAFF
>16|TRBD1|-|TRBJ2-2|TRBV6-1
TGTGCCAGCAGTGATCGGGGACAGGGGGACACCGGGGAGCTGTTTTTT
CASSDRGQGDTGELFF
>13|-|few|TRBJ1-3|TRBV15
TGTGCCACCAGCAGGACAGCTGGAAACACCATATATTTT
CATSRTAGNTIYF
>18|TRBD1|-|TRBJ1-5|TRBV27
TGTGCCAGCAGGCGGGACAGGGGGCTGACCCTTAGCAATCAGCCCCAGCATTTT
CASRRDRGLTLSNQPQHF
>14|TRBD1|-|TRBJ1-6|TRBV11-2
TGTGCCAGCAGCTTCGGACAGGGTCCCTCACCCCTCCACTTT
CASSFGQGPSPLHF
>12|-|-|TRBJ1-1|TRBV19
TGTGCCAGTAGTACCCCAGGACACTTAGCTTTCTTT
CASSTPGHLAFF
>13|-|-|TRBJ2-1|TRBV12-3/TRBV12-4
TGTGCCAGCAGTTTCGCGTCCCTCAATGAGCAGTTCTTC
CASSFASLNEQFF
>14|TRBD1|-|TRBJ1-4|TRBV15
TGTGCCACCAGCTCTGACAGGGGAGGGGAAAAACTGTTTTTT
CATSSDRGGEKLFF
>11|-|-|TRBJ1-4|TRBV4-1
TGCGCCAGCAGCCATCTTGAAAAACTGTTTTTT
CASSHLEKLFF
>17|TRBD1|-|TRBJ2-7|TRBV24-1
TGTGCCACCAGTGATTCACGTGACAGGGGAAAGAGATACGAGCAGTACTTC
CATSDSRDRGKRYEQYF
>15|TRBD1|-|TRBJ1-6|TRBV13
TGTGCCAGCAGCGAGCGACAGGGATGGGATTCACCCCTCCACTTT
CASSERQGWDSPLHF
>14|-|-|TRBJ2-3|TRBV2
TGTGCCAGCTCCCCGGCGGAAAGCACAGATACGCAGTATTTT
CASSPAESTDTQYF
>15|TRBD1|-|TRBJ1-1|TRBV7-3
TGTGCCAGCAGCTTAGGCCAAGGGGGCCACACTGAAGCTTTCTTT
CASSLGQGGHTEAFF
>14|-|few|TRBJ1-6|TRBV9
TGTGCCAGCAGCGTCGGACAGCCTAATTCACCCCTCCACTTT
CASSVGQPNSPLHF
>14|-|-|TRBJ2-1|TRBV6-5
TGTGCCAGCAGGGGACTGGACTCCTACAATGAGCAGTTCTTC
CASRGLDSYNEQFF
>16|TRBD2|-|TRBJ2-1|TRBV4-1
TGCGCCAGCAGCCAGCCTACTAGCGGGAGTAAGAATGAGCAGTTCTTC
CASSQPTSGSKNEQFF
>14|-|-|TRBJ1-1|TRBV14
TGTGCCAGCAGCCAGTCACAAATGAACACTGAAGCTTTCTTT
CASSQSQMNTEAFF
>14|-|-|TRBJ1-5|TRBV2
TGTGCCAGCAGTGAGAGGGTTTCCAATCAGCCCCAGCATTTT
CASSERVSNQPQHF
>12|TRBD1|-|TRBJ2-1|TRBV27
TGTGCCAGCAGTTTCTCAGGGGGAGAGCAGTTCTTC
CASSFSGGEQFF
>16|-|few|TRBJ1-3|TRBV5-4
TGTGCCAGCAGCTTGGGCCCAGGAACCTCTGGAAACACCATATATTTT
CASSLGPGTSGNTIYF
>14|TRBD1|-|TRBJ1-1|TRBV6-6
TGTGCCAGCAGTTGGACAGGGCGTGGGACTGAAGCTTTCTTT
CASSWTGRGTEAFF
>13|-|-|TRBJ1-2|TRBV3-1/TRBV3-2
TGTGCCAGCAGCCAAGATACGGAGTATGGCTACACCTTC
CASSQDTEYGYTF
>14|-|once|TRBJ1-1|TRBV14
TGTGCCAGCAGCATGGCTGCAGATAACACTGAAGCTTTCTTT
CASSMAADNTEAFF
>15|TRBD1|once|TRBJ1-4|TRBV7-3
TGTGCCAGCAGTTCCTCCGGGACAGATAATGAAAAACTGTTTTTT
CASSSSGTDNEKLFF
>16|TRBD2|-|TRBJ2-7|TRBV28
TGTGCCAGCAGTTTCGTGACTAGCGGGGCCTCCTACGAGCAGTACTTC
CASSFVTSGASYEQYF
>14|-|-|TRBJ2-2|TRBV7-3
TGTGCCAGCTCCATGGGCCCCGCGACCGGGGAGCTGTTTTTT
CASSMGPATGELFF